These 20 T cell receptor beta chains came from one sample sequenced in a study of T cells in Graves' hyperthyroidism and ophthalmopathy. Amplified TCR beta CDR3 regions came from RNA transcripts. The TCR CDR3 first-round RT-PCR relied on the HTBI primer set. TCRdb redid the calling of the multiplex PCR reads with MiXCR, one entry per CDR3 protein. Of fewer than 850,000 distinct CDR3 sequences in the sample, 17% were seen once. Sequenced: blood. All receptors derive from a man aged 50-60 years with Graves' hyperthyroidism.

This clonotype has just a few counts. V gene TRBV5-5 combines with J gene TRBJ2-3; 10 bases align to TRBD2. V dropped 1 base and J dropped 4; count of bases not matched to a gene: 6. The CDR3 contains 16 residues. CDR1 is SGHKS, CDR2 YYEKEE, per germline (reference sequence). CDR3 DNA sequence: TGTGCCAGCAGCTTGAGTCTAGCGGGGGACGCAGATACGCAGTATTTT. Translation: CASSLSLAGDADTQYF.

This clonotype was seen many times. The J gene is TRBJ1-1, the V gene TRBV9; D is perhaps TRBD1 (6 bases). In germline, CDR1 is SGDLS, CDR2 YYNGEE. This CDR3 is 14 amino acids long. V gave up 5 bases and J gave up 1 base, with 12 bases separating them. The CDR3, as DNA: TGTGCCAGCAGTCCGGGACACCGGAACACTGAAGCTTTCTTT. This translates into CASSPGHRNTEAFF.

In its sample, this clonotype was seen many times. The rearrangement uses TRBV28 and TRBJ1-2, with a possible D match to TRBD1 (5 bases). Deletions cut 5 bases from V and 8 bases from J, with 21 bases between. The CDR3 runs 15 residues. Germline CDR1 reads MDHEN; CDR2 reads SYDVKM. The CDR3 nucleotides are TGTGCCAGCAGTAAACTACGGGGGGAAAGGGGCGGCTACACCTTC. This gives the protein CASSKLRGERGGYTF.

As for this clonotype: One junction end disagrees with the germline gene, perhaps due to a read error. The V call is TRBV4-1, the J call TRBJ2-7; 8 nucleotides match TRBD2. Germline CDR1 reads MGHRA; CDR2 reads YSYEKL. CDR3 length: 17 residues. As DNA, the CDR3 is TGCGCCGGCAGCCAAACCGGACTAGCCGATAGCTCCTACGAGCAGTACTTC. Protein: CAGSQTGLADSSYEQYF.

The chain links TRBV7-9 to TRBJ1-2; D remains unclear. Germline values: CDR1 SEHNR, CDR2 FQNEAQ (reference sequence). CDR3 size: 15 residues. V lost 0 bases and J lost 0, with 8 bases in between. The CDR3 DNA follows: TGTGCCAGCAGCTTAGCGAGGAGGTCTAACTATGGCTACACCTTC. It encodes CASSLARRSNYGYTF.

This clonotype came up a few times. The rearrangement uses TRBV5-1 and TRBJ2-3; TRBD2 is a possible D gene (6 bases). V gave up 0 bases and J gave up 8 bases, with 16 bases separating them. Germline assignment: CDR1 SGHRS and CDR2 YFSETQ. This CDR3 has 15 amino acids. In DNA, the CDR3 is TGCGCCAGCAGCTTGGCCGGGACCCCCGGGGGTACGCAGTATTTT. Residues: CASSLAGTPGGTQYF.

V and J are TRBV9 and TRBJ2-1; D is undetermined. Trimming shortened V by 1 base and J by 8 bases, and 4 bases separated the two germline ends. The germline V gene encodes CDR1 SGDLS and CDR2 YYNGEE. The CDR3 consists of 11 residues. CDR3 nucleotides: TGTGCCAGCAGCGTATCGCATGAGCAGTTCTTC. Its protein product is CASSVSHEQFF.

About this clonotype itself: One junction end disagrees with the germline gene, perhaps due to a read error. This CDR3 is CASTSGASTGTQYF. CDR3 coding DNA: TGTGCCAGCACCTCGGGCGCTAGCACAGGTACGCAGTATTTT. V is TRBV6-1 and J is TRBJ2-3, with D possibly being TRBD1 or TRBD2 (5 bases each). Germline CDR1 is MNHNS and CDR2 is SASEGT. CDR3 size: 14 residues.

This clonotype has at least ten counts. CDR3 in DNA: TGTGCCAGCAGCAGGGACAGATACAATCAGCCCCAGCATTTT. Its protein is CASSRDRYNQPQHF. The rearrangement joins TRBV7-8 to TRBJ1-5; 7 bases line up with TRBD1. The CDR3 runs to 14 residues. The J segment lost 3 bases and the V segment lost 5 bases, leaving 4 bases of the junction unmatched. Germline-derived CDR1 and CDR2 are SGHVS and FQNEAQ.

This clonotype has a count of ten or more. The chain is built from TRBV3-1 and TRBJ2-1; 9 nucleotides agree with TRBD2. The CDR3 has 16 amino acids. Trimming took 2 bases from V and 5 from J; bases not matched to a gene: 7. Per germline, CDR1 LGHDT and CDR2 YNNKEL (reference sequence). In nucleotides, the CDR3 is TGTGCCAGCAGCCAAACCGGGACTAGCCGAAACAATGAGCAGTTCTTC. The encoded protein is CASSQTGTSRNNEQFF.

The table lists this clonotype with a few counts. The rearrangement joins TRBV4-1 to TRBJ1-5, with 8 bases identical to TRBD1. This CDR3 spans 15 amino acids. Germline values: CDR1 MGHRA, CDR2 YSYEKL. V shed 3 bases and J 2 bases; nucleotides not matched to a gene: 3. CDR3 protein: CASSHPGQGNQPQHF. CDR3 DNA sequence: TGCGCCAGCAGCCACCCGGGACAGGGCAATCAGCCCCAGCATTTT.

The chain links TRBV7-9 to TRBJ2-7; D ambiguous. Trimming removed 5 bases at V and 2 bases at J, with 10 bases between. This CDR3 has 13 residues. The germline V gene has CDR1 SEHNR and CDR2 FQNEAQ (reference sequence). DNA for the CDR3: TGTGCCAGCAGCATGGGGTCGACCTACGAGCAGTACTTC. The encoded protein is CASSMGSTYEQYF.

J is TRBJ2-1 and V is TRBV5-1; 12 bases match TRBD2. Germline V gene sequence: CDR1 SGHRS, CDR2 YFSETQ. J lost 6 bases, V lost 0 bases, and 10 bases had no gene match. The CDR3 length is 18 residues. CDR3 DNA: TGCGCCAGCAGCTTGGGCGGACTAGCGGGACCTTGGGGCAATGAGCAGTTCTTC. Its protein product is CASSLGGLAGPWGNEQFF.

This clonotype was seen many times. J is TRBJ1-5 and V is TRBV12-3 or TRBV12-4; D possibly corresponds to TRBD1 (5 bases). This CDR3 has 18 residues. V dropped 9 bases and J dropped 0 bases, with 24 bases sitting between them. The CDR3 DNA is TGTGCCAGGGGAGGGACTGAGAGGGGCTCGTATAGCAATCAGCCCCAGCATTTT. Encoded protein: CARGGTERGSYSNQPQHF.

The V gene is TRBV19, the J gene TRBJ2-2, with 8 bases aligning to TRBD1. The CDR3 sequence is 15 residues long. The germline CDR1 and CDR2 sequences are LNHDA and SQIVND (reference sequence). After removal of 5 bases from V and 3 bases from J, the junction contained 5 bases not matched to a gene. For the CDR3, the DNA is TGTGCCAGTAGTCCCAGGGGGCTTTACACCGGGGAGCTGTTTTTT. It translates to CASSPRGLYTGELFF.

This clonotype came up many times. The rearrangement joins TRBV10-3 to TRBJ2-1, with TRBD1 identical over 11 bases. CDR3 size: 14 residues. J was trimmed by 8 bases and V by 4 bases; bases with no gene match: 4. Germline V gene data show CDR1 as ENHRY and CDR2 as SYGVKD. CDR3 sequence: CAISGGTGGDEQFF. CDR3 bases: TGTGCCATCAGTGGGGGGACAGGGGGTGATGAGCAGTTCTTC.

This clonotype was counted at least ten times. The CDR3 loop is CASSLAYRRPNTEAFF. The DNA for the CDR3 is TGTGCCAGCAGTTTGGCCTACAGAAGACCGAACACTGAAGCTTTCTTT. The chain carries TRBV28 and TRBJ1-1; D is undetermined. Trimming took 3 bases from V and 1 from J, leaving 15 bases between them. The CDR3 totals 16 residues. Germline CDR1 is MDHEN and CDR2 is SYDVKM.

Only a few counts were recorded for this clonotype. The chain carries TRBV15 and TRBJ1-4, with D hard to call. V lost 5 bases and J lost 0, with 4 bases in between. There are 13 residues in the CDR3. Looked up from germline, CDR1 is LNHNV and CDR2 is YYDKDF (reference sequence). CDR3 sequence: CATSRSTNEKLFF. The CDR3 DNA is TGTGCCACCAGCCGGTCAACTAATGAAAAACTGTTTTTT.

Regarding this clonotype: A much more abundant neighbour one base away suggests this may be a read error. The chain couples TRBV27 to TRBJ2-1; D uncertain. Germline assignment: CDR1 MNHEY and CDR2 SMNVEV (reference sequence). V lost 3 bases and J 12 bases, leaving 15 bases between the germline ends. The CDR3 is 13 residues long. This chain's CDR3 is CASSFLPAYVQFF. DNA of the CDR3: TGTGCCAGCAGTTTTTTACCGGCCTATGTGCAGTTCTTC.

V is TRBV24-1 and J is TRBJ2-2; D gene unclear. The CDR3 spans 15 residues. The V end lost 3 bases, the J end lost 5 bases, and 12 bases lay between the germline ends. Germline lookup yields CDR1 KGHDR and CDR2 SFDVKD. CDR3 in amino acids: CATSDGSLGTGELFF. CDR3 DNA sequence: TGTGCCACCAGTGATGGTAGCCTTGGGACCGGGGAGCTGTTTTTT.